This TCR beta chain comes out of a study of Ad26.COV2.S vaccination and SARS-CoV-2 variants. At the level of the study: Ad26.COV2.S was injected intramuscularly once or twice, 56 days apart. Study-level points and caveats: Placebo recipients showed lower spike-specific TCR breadth than vaccinees. TCR breadth and depth estimates may have understated total T cell responses.

Treatment described: 15 to 20 received Ad26.COV2.S at low or high dose, single or two shots; roughly 5 received placebo; per-sample allocation not given. Day 63 after the first injection of vaccine or placebo was the sampling time. Boston hosted the donor, who was an adult aged 18-55 years. TCRdb keeps only in-frame clones here, not all; method: immunoSEQ multiplex PCR. The profile shows roughly 700,000 clones, 70% to 90% of them singletons. This clone was counted only a few times. No antigen is known for it. Sequencing was performed on peripheral blood, taken in a trial of Ad26.COV2.S vaccine versus placebo. This clonotype was obtained from a person aged 18-60 years who received the Ad26.COV2.S COVID-19 vaccine or a placebo.

Here the CDR3 DNA reads TGTGCCAGCTCACCACCGCTCGACACTGAAGCTTTCTTT. Translation: CASSPPLDTEAFF. V gene TRBV18 combines with J gene TRBJ1-1; no firm D call. This CDR3 contains 13 residues. Trimming removed 0 bases from V and 3 bases from J, with 5 bases in between. CDR1 and CDR2 from the germline V gene are KGHSH and LQKENI.